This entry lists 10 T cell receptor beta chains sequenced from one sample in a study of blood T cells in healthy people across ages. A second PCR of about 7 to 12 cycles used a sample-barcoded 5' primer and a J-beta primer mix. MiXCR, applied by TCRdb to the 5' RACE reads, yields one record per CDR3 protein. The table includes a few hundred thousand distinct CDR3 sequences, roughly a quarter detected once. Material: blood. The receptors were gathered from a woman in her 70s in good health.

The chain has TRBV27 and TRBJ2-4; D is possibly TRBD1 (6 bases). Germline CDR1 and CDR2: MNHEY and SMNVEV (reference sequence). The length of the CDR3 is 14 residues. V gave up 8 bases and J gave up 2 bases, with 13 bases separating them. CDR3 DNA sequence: TGTGCCAGCGCTGCCGGGACATCCAAAAACATTCAGTACTTC. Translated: CASAAGTSKNIQYF.

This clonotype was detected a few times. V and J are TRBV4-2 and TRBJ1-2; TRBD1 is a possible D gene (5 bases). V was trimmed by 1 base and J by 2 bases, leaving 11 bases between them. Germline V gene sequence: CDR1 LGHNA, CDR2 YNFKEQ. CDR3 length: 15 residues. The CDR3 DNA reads TGTGCCAGCAGCCAAGTAGGGGATGCGAACTATGGCTACACCTTC. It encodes CASSQVGDANYGYTF.

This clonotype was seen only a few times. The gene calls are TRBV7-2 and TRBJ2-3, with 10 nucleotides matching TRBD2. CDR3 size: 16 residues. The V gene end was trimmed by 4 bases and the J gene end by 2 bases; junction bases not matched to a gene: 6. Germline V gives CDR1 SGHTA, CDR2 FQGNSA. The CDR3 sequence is CASSSFSGGTTDTQYF. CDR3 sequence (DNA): TGTGCCAGCAGCTCTTTTAGCGGGGGGACCACAGATACGCAGTATTTT.

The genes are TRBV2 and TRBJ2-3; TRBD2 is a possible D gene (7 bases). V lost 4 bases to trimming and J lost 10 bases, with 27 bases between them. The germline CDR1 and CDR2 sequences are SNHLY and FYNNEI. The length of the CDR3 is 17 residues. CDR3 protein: CASSGRYVVGGPGAQYF. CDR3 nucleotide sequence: TGTGCCAGCAGTGGCAGATATGTAGTGGGGGGGCCGGGCGCGCAGTATTTT.

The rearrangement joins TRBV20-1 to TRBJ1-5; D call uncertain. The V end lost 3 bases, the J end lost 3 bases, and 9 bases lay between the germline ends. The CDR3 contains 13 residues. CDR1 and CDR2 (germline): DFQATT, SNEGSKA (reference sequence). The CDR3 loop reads CSASDHINQPQHF. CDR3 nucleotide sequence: TGCAGTGCTAGCGACCACATCAATCAGCCCCAGCATTTT.

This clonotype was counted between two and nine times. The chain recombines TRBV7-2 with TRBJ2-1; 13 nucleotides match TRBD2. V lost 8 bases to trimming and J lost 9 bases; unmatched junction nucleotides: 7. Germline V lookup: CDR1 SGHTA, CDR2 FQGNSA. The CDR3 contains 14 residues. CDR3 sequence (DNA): TGTGCCAGCCTACTAGCGGGGGGGCGGAGTGAGCAGTTCTTC. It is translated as CASLLAGGRSEQFF. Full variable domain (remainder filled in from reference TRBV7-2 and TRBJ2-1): GAGVSQSPSNKVTEKGKDVELRCDPISGHTALYWYRQSLGQGLEFLIYFQGNSAPDKSGLPSDRFSAERTGGSVSTLTIQRTQQEDSAVYLCASLLAGGRSEQFFGPGTRLTVL.

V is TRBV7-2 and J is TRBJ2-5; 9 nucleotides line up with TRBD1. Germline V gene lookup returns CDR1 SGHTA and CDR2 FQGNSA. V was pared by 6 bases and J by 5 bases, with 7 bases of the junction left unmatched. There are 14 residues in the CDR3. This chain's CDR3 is CASSLGQGFETQYF. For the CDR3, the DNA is TGTGCCAGCAGTCTGGGACAGGGCTTTGAGACCCAGTACTTC.

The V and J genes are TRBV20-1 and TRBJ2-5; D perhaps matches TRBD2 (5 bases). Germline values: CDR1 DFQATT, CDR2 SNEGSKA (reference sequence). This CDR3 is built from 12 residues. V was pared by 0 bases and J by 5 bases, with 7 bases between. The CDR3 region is CSARDRDETQYF. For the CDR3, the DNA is TGCAGTGCTAGAGATCGGGATGAGACCCAGTACTTC.

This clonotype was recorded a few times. CDR3 region: CASSSTGTGATEAFF. DNA for the CDR3: TGCGCCAGCAGCTCCACCGGGACAGGGGCCACTGAAGCTTTCTTT. V gene TRBV5-1 combines with J gene TRBJ1-1; 10 bases align to TRBD1. The CDR3 runs 15 residues. Germline values: CDR1 SGHRS, CDR2 YFSETQ. The V segment lost 3 bases and the J segment 4 bases; nucleotides outside the gene matches: 6.

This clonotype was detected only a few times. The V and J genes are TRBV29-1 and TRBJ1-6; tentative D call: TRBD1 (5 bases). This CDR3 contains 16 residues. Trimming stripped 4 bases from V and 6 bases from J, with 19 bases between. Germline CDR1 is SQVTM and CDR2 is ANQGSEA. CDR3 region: CSVAVGASDGNSPLHF. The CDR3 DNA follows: TGCAGCGTTGCGGTCGGGGCCTCGGACGGTAATTCACCCCTCCACTTT.